A selection of T cell receptor beta chains follows, all from one sample in a study of early T cells in non-severe SARS-CoV-2 infection. TCRdb re-called the 5' RACE reads with MiXCR, one entry per CDR3 protein. The sample lists about 64,000 distinct CDR3 sequences; less than 20% were seen once. The input for sequencing was whole blood, taken at baseline. These receptor sequences come from an adult who was a healthcare worker with PCR-confirmed SARS-CoV-2 infection or an uninfected control (not recorded which). CDR3s include the opening cysteine and the closing phenylalanine or tryptophan. Fields, in order: D gene, V gene, clone size, J gene, CDR3 DNA, CDR3 protein. The D gene is left open where the match is weak. Clone sizes are given selectively: once, few, many, or a class where the clone is expanded.

.	TRBV7-9	.	TRBJ2-1	TGTGCCAGCAGCCAAGGGGACAATGAGCAGTTCTTC	CASSQGDNEQFF
.	TRBV4-2	few	TRBJ2-1	TGTGCCAGCAGCCAAGATCCCTCGTTTGGGACCGCAATGGGGGATGAGCAGTTCTTC	CASSQDPSFGTAMGDEQFF
.	TRBV30	.	TRBJ2-3	TGTGCCTGGAGCCCCGGGATTGCTGTCACAGATACGCAGTATTTT	CAWSPGIAVTDTQYF
.	TRBV5-1	.	TRBJ2-7	TGCGCCAGCAGCTTGGAGGGGACCCACTTTAGGGACGAGCAGTACTTC	CASSLEGTHFRDEQYF
TRBD2	TRBV15	.	TRBJ2-7	TGTGCCACCGGGCGGGGAGGGGATTTTTACGAGCAGTACTTC	CATGRGGDFYEQYF
TRBD2	TRBV15	few	TRBJ2-1	TGTGCCACCGGCAGCCGGCGGACTAGCGGGAGTGAAGGAAATGAGCAGTTCTTC	CATGSRRTSGSEGNEQFF
.	TRBV6-4	few	TRBJ2-2	TGTGCCAGCAGTGAGACAACGAACACCGGGGAGCTGTTTTTT	CASSETTNTGELFF
.	TRBV4-1	few	TRBJ1-1	TGCGCCAGCAGCGGGTGGGGAAACACTGAAGCTTTCTTT	CASSGWGNTEAFF
.	TRBV29-1	.	TRBJ1-1	TGCAGCGTTGAAGTCCTAGACACTGAAGCTTTCTTT	CSVEVLDTEAFF
.	TRBV29-1	.	TRBJ2-5	TGCAGCGTCATAAGACGCGGGACCCAGTACTTC	CSVIRRGTQYF
TRBD1	TRBV19	few	TRBJ2-7	TGTGCCAGTAGTATTGGGACAGGGGCGTCCTACGAGCAGTACTTC	CASSIGTGASYEQYF
.	TRBV4-2	few	TRBJ1-2	TGTGCCAGCAGCCAAGATTTAATTCGCCAGGATCTCATGTCTGGCTACACCTTC	CASSQDLIRQDLMSGYTF
.	TRBV6-5	many	TRBJ1-2	TGTGCCAGCAGTCCCCGTCCTGACTATGGCTACACCTTC	CASSPRPDYGYTF
.	TRBV7-9	few	TRBJ2-2	TGTGCCAGCAGCCTCTCCTCCGGGGAGCTGTTTTTT	CASSLSSGELFF
TRBD2	TRBV20-1	few	TRBJ2-7	TGCAGTGCTAGAGATCCCCTAGCGGGTTGGGAGCAGTACTTC	CSARDPLAGWEQYF
.	TRBV11-2	.	TRBJ2-7	TGTGCCAGCAGCCTCACTAGCTACGAGCAGTACTTC	CASSLTSYEQYF
.	TRBV12-3/TRBV12-4	.	TRBJ2-1	TGTGCCAGCAGTTGGGACTACAATGAGCAGTTCTTC	CASSWDYNEQFF
.	TRBV6-2/TRBV6-3	.	TRBJ1-6	TGTGCCAGCAGGGTGACATGGAATAATTCACCCCTCCACTTT	CASRVTWNNSPLHF
.	TRBV9	.	TRBJ2-1	TGTGCCAGCAGCGTCGGGTCGGATACCTACAATGAGCAGTTCTTC	CASSVGSDTYNEQFF
TRBD1	TRBV6-4	few	TRBJ2-2	TGTGCCAGCAGTATCACAGGGGCTAACACCGGGGAGCTGTTTTTT	CASSITGANTGELFF
.	TRBV19	many	TRBJ2-7	TGTGCCAGTAGTATTACGGGGGACGAGCAGTACTTC	CASSITGDEQYF
TRBD2	TRBV11-2	.	TRBJ2-7	TGTGCCAGCAGCTTAGGGGCGGGGCGGGGGAAAGCTAACGAGCAGTACTTC	CASSLGAGRGKANEQYF